This TCR beta chain was found in a study of graft-versus-host responses after intestinal transplantation. Overall study: Induction using anti-thymocyte globulin, followed by tacrolimus and steroids for two to three years, was given to all recipients. Findings of the study overall: Peak circulating GvH clone levels tracked with early post-transplant HvG declines. Recipient-marrow GvH clones were detected, some having first appeared in ileum or blood. Some patients had graft-donor T cell macrochimerism, and their allografts showed high graft-versus-host to host-versus-graft clonal ratios.

Per the germline V gene, CDR1 is MNHEY and CDR2 is SMNVEV (reference sequence). The CDR3 consists of 16 residues. V was cut by 4 bases and J by 0 bases, with 13 bases left in between. Sequenced by immunoSEQ multiplex PCR; TCRdb stores in-frame clones only, minus some. In the table there are approximately 89,000 clones, roughly nine tenths of which are singletons. This clone has a handful of counts. Antigen: not known. Sequenced material: unstimulated CD4+ T cells sorted from spleen or lymph node cells, taken before intestinal transplant. The source of this sequence is a human donor who received an intestinal transplant. J is TRBJ1-3 and V is TRBV27; a weak D match, TRBD1 (5 bases). CDR3 nucleotide sequence: TGTGCCAGCAGTTACCAGGGTAGGAGCTCTGGAAACACCATATATTTT. This encodes CASSYQGRSSGNTIYF.